Listed here is a single T cell receptor beta chain. Those enrolled, adults aged roughly 18 to 90 years, came from fewer than 25 US areas. Assignments of participants to cohorts depended upon their own reported clinical history. This sample was included in a study of blood T cell repertoires in COVID-19. The table came from immunoSEQ multiplex PCR; TCRdb's copy has only in-frame clones and leaves some out. The data show some 300,000 clones, with more than 75% seen just once and over 3.5% held by the top ten. The J segment lost 5 bases and the V segment lost 9 bases, leaving 3 bases of the junction unmatched. The CDR3 extends over 11 amino acids. Germline V lookup: CDR1 LNHDA, CDR2 SQIVND (reference sequence).

The source is a man aged 25 to 40 who had recovered from COVID-19. The sample comprised PBMCs or T cells enriched from blood (not recorded which). This chain joins TRBV19 and TRBJ2-7, with 8 nucleotides matching TRBD1. CDR3 sequence (DNA): TGTGCCAGACGGACAGGGAACGAGCAGTACTTC. Translated, it gives CARRTGNEQYF.